The present T cell receptor (beta chain) was sequenced within a study of T cells in localized non-small cell lung cancer. Study-level points and caveats: A higher density of T cells in blood coincided with extended overall survival. Maximal T cell clonality occurred in uninvolved adjacent lung, with tumor ranking below it.

In this sample, this clone turned up a few times. Its antigen is unidentified. The length of the CDR3 is 15 residues. Trimming took 0 bases from V and 4 from J, leaving 10 bases between them. Germline V lookup: CDR1 ENHRY, CDR2 SYGVKD. The method was immunoSEQ multiplex PCR; TCRdb's version includes in-frame clones alone and lacks a portion of them. Seen here are more than 1,200 clones, approximately 20% observed once, and the top ten hold roughly 19%. The V and J genes are TRBV10-3 and TRBJ1-5, with D unclear. The sequence was obtained from a male donor aged 60 or over with stage I squamous cell lung carcinoma. Specimen: normal lung tissue next to the tumor, collected before any cancer treatment. CDR3 bases: TGTGCCATCAGTGAGTCTCTTCAGCTTAATCAGCCCCAGCATTTT. It yields the protein CAISESLQLNQPQHF.